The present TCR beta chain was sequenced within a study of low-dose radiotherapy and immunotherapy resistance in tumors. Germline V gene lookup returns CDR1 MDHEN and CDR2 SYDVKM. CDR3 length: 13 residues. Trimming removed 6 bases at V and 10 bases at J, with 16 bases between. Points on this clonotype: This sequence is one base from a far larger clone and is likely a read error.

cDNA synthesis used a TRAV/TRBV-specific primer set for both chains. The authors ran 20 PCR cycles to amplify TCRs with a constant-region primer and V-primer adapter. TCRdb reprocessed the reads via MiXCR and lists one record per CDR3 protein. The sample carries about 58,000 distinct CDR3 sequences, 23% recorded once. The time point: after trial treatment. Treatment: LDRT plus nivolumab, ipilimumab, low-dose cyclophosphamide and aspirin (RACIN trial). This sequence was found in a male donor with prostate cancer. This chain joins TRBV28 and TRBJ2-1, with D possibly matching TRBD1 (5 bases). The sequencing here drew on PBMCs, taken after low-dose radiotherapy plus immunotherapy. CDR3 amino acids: CASRHRGAYEQFF. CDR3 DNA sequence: TGTGCCAGCAGGCATAGGGGCGCCTACGAGCAGTTCTTC.